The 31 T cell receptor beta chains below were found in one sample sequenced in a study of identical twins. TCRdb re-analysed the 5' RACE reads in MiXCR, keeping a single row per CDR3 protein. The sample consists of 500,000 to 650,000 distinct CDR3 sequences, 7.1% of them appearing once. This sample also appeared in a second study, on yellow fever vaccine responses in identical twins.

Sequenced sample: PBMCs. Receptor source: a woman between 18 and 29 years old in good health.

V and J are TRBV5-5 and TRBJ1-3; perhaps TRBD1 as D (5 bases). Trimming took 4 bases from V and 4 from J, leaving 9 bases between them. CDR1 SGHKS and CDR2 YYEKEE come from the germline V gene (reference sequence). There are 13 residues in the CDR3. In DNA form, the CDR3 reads TGTGCCAGCAGCCGGGACGAGGGAAACACCATATATTTT. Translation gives CASSRDEGNTIYF.

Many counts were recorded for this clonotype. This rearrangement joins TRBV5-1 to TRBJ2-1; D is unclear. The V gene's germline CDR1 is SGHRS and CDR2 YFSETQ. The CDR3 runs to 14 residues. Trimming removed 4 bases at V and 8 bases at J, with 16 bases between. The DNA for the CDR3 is TGCGCCAGCAGCCCGGACGCGGATCGGGATGAGCAGTTCTTC. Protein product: CASSPDADRDEQFF.

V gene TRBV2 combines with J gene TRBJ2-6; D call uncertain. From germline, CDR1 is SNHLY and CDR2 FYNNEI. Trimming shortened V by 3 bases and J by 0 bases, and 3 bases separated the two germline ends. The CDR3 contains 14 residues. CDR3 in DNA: TGTGCCAGCAGTGACCCCTCTGGGGCCAACGTCCTGACTTTC. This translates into CASSDPSGANVLTF.

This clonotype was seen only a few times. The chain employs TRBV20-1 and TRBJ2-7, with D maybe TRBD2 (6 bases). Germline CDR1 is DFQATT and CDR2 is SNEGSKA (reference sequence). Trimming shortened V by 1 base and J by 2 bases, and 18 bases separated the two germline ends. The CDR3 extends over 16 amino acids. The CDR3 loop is CSARAHTGLTPYEQYF. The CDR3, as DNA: TGCAGTGCTAGAGCACACACAGGACTAACACCCTACGAGCAGTACTTC.

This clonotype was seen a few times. Here the CDR3 DNA reads TGTGCCAGCAGTCTCCAATCAGCGGGAGGGCCTTTGAATGAGCAGTTCTTC. It specifies CASSLQSAGGPLNEQFF. The chain couples TRBV12-3 or TRBV12-4 to TRBJ2-1, with 10 bases identical to TRBD2. The CDR3 totals 17 residues. V was pared by 5 bases and J by 7 bases, with 14 bases of the junction left unmatched.

The CDR3 DNA reads TGCGCCAGCAGCTGGGGAGGATCGTCGACCGGGGAGCTGTTTTTT. This gives the protein CASSWGGSSTGELFF. This sequence joins TRBV5-1 and TRBJ2-2; tentatively, D is TRBD2 (6 bases). Germline assignment: CDR1 SGHRS and CDR2 YFSETQ. The CDR3 is 15 amino acids. V dropped 3 bases and J dropped 5 bases, with 14 bases sitting between them.

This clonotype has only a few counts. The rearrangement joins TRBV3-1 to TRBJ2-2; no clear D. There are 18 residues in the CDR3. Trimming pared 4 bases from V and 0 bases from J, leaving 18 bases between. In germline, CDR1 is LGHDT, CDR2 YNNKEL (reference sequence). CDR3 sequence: CASSLMPPAGANTGELFF. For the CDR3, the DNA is TGTGCCAGCAGCCTCATGCCCCCAGCTGGCGCGAACACCGGGGAGCTGTTTTTT.

CDR3 sequence (DNA): TGTGCCAGCAGTTATGGCACCCGAGCGAGAGCCTACGAGCAGTACGTC. Translated, it gives CASSYGTRARAYEQYV. V is TRBV6-9 and J is TRBJ2-7; D gene unclear. The V gene lost 2 bases and the J gene lost 2 bases, with 16 bases spanning the gap. Germline values: CDR1 MNHGY, CDR2 SVAAGI. The CDR3 length is 16 residues.

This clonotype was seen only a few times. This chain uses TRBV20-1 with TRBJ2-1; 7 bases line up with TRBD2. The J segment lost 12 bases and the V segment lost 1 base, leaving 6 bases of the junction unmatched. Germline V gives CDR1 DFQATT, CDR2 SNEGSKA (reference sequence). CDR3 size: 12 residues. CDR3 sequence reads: CSARAGGTGQFF. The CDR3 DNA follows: TGCAGTGCTAGAGCGGGGGGTACGGGGCAGTTCTTC.

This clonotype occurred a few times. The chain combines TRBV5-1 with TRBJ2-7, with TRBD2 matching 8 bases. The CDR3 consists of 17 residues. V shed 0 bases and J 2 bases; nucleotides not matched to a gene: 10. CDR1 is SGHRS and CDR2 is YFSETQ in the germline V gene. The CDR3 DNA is TGCGCCAGCAGCTTGGACCCCTCCGGGACTAGGGCCTACGAGCAGTACTTC. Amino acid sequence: CASSLDPSGTRAYEQYF.

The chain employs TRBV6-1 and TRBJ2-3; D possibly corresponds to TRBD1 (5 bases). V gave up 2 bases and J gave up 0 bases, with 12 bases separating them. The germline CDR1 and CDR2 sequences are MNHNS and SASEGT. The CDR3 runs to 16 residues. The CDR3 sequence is CASSESLQGSTDTQYF. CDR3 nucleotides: TGTGCCAGCAGTGAATCCCTCCAGGGCAGCACAGATACGCAGTATTTT.

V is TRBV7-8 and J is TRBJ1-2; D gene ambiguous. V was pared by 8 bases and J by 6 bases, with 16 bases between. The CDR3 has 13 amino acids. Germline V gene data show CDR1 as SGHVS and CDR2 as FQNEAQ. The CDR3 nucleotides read TGTGCCAGCGGTCCGGCGAAGCAGAATGGCTACACCTTC. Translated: CASGPAKQNGYTF.

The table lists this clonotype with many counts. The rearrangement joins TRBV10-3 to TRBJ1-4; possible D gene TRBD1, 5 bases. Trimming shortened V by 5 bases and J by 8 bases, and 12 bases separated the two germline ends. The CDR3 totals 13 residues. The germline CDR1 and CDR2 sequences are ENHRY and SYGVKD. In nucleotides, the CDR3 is TGTGCCATCAGTACAGCAGGGTTCGAAAAACTGTTTTTT. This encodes CAISTAGFEKLFF.

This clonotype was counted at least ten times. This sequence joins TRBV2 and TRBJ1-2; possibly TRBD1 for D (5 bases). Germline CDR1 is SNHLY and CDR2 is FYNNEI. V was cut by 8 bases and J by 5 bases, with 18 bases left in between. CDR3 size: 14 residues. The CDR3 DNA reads TGTGCCAGCGACCCAGGGTCGACGTCTTATGGCTACACCTTC. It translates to CASDPGSTSYGYTF.

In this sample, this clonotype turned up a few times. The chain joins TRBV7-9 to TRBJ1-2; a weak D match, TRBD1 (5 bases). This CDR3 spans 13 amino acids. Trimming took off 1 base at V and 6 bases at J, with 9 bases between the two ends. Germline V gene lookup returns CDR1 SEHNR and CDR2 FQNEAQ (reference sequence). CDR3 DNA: TGTGCCAGCAGCTTAGTAGGGGATAATGGCTACACCTTC. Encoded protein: CASSLVGDNGYTF.

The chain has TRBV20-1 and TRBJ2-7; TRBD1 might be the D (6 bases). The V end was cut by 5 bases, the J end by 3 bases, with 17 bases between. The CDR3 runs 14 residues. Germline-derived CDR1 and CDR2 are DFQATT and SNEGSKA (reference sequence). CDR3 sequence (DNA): TGCAGTGCTCGGAATCCGGGACAATTCTACGAGCAGTACTTC. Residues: CSARNPGQFYEQYF.

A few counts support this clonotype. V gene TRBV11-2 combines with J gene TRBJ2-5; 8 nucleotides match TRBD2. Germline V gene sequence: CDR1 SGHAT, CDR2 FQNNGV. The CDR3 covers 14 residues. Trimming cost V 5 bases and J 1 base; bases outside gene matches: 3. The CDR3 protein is CASSQSGGQETQYF. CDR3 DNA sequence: TGTGCCAGCAGCCAAAGCGGGGGCCAAGAGACCCAGTACTTC.

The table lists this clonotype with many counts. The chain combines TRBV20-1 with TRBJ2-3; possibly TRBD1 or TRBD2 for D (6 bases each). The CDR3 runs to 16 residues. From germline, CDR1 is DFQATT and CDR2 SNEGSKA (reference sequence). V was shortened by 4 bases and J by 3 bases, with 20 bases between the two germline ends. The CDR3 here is CSANLGGGSGTDTQYF. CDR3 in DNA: TGCAGTGCTAACCTAGGGGGAGGTTCGGGGACAGATACGCAGTATTTT.

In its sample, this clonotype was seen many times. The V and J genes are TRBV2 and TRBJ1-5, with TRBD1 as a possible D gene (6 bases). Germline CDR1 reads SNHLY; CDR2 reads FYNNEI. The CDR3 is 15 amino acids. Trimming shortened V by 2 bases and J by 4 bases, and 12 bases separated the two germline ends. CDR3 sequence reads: CASSETGQLNQPQHF. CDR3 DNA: TGTGCCAGCAGTGAAACGGGACAACTGAATCAGCCCCAGCATTTT. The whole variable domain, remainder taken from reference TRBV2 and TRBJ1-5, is EPEVTQTPSHQVTQMGQEVILRCVPISNHLYFYWYRQILGQKVEFLVSFYNNEISEKSEIFDDQFSVERPDGSNFTLKIRSTKLEDSAMYFCASSETGQLNQPQHFGDGTRLSIL.

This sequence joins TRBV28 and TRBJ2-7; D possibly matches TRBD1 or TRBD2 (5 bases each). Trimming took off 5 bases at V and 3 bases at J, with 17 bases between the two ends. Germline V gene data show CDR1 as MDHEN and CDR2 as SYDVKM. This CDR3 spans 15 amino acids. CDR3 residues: CASSPDGAPLYEQYF. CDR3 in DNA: TGTGCCAGCAGTCCGGACGGGGCACCCCTCTACGAGCAGTACTTC.

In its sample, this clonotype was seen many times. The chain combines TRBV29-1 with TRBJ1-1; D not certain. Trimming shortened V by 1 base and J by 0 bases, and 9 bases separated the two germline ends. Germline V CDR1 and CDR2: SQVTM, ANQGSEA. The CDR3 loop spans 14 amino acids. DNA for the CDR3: TGCAGCGTTGAAGTGGCGGCGGTGAACACTGAAGCTTTCTTT. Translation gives CSVEVAAVNTEAFF.

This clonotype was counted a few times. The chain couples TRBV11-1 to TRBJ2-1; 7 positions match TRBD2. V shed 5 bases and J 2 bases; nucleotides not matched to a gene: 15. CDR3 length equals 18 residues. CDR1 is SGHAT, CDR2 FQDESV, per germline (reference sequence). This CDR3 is CASSPTPGGTWTYNEQFF. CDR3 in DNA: TGTGCCAGCAGCCCAACCCCCGGGGGGACTTGGACCTACAATGAGCAGTTCTTC. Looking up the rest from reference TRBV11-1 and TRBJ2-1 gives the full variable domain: EAEVAQSPRYKITEKSQAVAFWCDPISGHATLYWYRQILGQGPELLVQFQDESVVDDSQLPKDRFSAERLKGVDSTLKIQPAELGDSAMYLCASSPTPGGTWTYNEQFFGPGTRLTVL.

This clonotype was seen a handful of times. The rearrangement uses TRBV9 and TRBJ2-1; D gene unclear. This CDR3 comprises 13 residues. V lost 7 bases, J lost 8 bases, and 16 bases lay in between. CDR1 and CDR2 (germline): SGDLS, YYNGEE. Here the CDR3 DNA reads TGTGCCAGCGCCCCGCACCCCACGGATGAGCAGTTCTTC. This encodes CASAPHPTDEQFF.

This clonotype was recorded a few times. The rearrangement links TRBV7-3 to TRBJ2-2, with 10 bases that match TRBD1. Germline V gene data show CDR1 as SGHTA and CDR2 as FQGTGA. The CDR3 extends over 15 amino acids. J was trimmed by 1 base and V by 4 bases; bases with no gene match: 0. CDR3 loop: CASSWTGGNTGELFF. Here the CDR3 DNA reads TGTGCCAGCAGCTGGACAGGGGGGAACACCGGGGAGCTGTTTTTT.

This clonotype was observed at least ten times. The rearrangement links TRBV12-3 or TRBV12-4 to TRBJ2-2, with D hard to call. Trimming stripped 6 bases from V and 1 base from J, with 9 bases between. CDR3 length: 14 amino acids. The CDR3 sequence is CASRPSGNTGELFF. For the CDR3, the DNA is TGTGCCAGCAGGCCATCGGGGAACACCGGGGAGCTGTTTTTT.

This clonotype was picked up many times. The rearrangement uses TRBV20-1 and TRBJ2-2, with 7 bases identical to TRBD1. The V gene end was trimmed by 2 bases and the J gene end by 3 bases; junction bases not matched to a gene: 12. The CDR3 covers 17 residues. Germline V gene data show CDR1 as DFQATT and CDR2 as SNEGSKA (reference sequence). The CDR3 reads CSARILYKGADTGELFF. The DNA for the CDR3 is TGCAGTGCTAGAATCCTTTACAAGGGGGCCGACACCGGGGAGCTGTTTTTT.

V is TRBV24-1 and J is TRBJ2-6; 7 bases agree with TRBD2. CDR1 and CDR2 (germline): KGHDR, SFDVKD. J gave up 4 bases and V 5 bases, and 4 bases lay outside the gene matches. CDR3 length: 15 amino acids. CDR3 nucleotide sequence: TGTGCCACCAGTGTGGGAGGGACCGGGGCCAACGTCCTGACTTTC. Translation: CATSVGGTGANVLTF.

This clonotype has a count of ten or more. The CDR3 region has the DNA TGTGCCAGCATGACAGTTTTTAGCTCCTACGAGCAGTACGTC. Its translation: CASMTVFSSYEQYV. The V call is TRBV2, the J call TRBJ2-7, with D tentatively TRBD1 (5 bases). Germline lookup yields CDR1 SNHLY and CDR2 FYNNEI. This CDR3 is 14 amino acids long. Trimming took off 7 bases at V and 0 bases at J, with 13 bases between the two ends.

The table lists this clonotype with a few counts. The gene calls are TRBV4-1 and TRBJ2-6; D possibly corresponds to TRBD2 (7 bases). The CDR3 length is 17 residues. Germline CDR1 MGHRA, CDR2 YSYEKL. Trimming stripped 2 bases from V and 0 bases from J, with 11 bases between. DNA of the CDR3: TGCGCCAGCAGCCAACGGGGGGCCAGCTCTGGGGCCAACGTCCTGACTTTC. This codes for CASSQRGASSGANVLTF.

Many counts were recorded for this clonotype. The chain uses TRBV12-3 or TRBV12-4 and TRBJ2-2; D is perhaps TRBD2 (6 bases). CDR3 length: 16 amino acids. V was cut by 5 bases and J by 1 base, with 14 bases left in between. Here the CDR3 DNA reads TGTGCCAGCAGTCCTCCGGGACTCCTGAACACCGGGGAGCTGTTTTTT. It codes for CASSPPGLLNTGELFF.

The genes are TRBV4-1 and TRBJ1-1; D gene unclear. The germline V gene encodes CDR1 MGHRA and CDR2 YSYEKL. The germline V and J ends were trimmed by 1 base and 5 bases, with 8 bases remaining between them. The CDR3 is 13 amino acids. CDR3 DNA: TGCGCCAGCAGCCAAGTGAGTTCGACTGAAGCTTTCTTT. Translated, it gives CASSQVSSTEAFF.